This T cell receptor (beta chain) was documented in a study of blood T cell repertoires in COVID-19. Overall study: Sample material is recorded as cDNA or gDNA derived from T cells, B-cell-depleted T cells, or PBMCs.

The CDR3 length is 16 residues. Trimming removed 7 bases from V and 5 bases from J, with 21 bases in between. Germline assignment: CDR1 SGHRS and CDR2 YFSETQ. The study assigned cohorts using participant-reported clinical history. In the original workflow: Amplification of reference gene primers was used by the study to estimate nucleated cell counts. Profiled with immunoSEQ multiplex PCR; TCRdb holds only in-frame clones, not every one. From that table come the V and J calls and clone size; the DNA was used to work out D and trimming. The sample yields approximately 470,000 clones, about 85% seen once.

The material sequenced was PBMCs or T cells enriched from blood (not recorded which). V and J are TRBV5-1 and TRBJ1-4; D is possibly TRBD1 (6 bases). The origin of this receptor is a woman aged 18 to 35 who had recovered from COVID-19. The CDR3 sequence is CASSIGTSGANEKLFF. CDR3 DNA sequence: TGCGCCAGCTCCATCGGGACATCTGGTGCGAATGAAAAACTGTTTTTT. The full variable domain, completed using reference TRBV5-1 and TRBJ1-4, is KAGVTQTPRYLIKTRGQQVTLSCSPISGHRSVSWYQQTPGQGLQFLFEYFSETQRNKGNFPGRFSGRQFSNSRSEMNVSTLELGDSALYLCASSIGTSGANEKLFFGSGTQLSVL.